Presented here are 13 T cell receptor beta chains from one specimen sequenced in a study of EBV T-cell therapy then PD-1 blockade in nasopharyngeal carcinoma (dated by TCRdb to the early 2020s). In light of the paper, this sample's treatment or condition label describes: AdE1-LMPpoly-expanded autologous EBV-specific T-cell therapy followed by anti-PD-1 nivolumab. The library was produced with the immunoSEQ multiplex PCR assay. TCRdb took this table from immuneACCESS and kept in-frame rearrangements with V and J called. Such tables lack part of the clones; where checked against another copy, unresolved V genes explain under half of the gap, and the rest is unexplained. This sample comprises 20,000 to 25,000 clones, 82% of them detected only once. The leading ten clones occupy 24% of the sample. These TCRs are of unknown antigen specificity. The sample in question was CD8+ T cells from blood, obtained at day -245 from a patient whose treatment included autologous EBV-specific T cells and nivolumab. The source of these receptors is a man between 40 and 49 years old with nasopharyngeal carcinoma.

The chain is built from TRBV18 and TRBJ1-2; a possible D gene is TRBD1 (6 bases). The CDR3 length is 14 residues. V gave up 2 bases and J gave up 4 bases, with 11 bases separating them. CDR1 and CDR2 (germline): KGHSH, LQKENI. In DNA, the CDR3 is TGTGCCAGCTCACCAGTAGGGGGGTTCTATGGCTACACCTTC. This gives the protein CASSPVGGFYGYTF.

The V call is TRBV6-1, the J call TRBJ1-6; 9 positions match TRBD1. V lost 6 bases, J lost 4 bases, and 7 bases stayed unmatched. Germline lookup yields CDR1 MNHNS and CDR2 SASEGT. This CDR3 has 16 residues. CDR3 protein: CASREQGASYNSPLHF. The CDR3 coding sequence is TGTGCCAGCAGGGAACAGGGGGCGTCTTATAATTCACCCCTCCACTTT.

V and J are TRBV6-4 and TRBJ2-1; the match to TRBD2 covers 10 bases. Germline CDR1 reads MRHNA; CDR2 reads SNTAGT. This CDR3 spans 14 amino acids. The J segment lost 7 bases and the V segment lost 2 bases, leaving 2 bases of the junction unmatched. The CDR3 is CASSDTSGVNEQFF. The CDR3, as DNA: TGTGCCAGCAGTGACACTAGCGGGGTGAATGAGCAGTTCTTC.

V gene TRBV7-9 combines with J gene TRBJ2-7; 13 bases line up with TRBD2. V was pared by 5 bases and J by 2 bases, with 6 bases of the junction left unmatched. This CDR3 has 16 residues. CDR1 SEHNR and CDR2 FQNEAQ come from the germline V gene (reference sequence). As DNA, the CDR3 is TGTGCCAGCAGCCCTCCTACTAGCGGGGGGGCCTACGAGCAGTACTTC. Protein product: CASSPPTSGGAYEQYF.

The chain is built from TRBV10-1 and TRBJ1-4, with D tentatively TRBD1 (5 bases). Trimming stripped 9 bases from V and 0 bases from J, with 20 bases between. The CDR3 sequence is 17 residues long. Per germline, CDR1 WNHNN and CDR2 SYGVQD (reference sequence). CDR3 DNA: TGCGCCAGTTCTGGGCGGGGGGTCAACGCAACTAATGAAAAACTGTTTTTT. Encoded protein: CASSGRGVNATNEKLFF.

The CDR3 nucleotides read TGCGCCAGCAGCCAACACCAGCGGGGCGACAATGAGCAGTTCTTC. This sequence encodes CASSQHQRGDNEQFF. The rearrangement uses TRBV4-1 and TRBJ2-1; 7 positions match TRBD2. This CDR3 spans 15 amino acids. J gave up 5 bases and V 2 bases, and 6 bases lay outside the gene matches. Per the germline V gene, CDR1 is MGHRA and CDR2 is YSYEKL.

The chain employs TRBV28 and TRBJ2-7; 7 bases agree with TRBD1. The germline CDR1 and CDR2 sequences are MDHEN and SYDVKM. With 3 bases clipped from V and 5 bases from J, the junction kept 10 bases outside the gene matches. This CDR3 comprises 15 residues. The CDR3 sequence is CASSLDDRDIDEQYF. For the CDR3, the DNA is TGTGCCAGCAGTTTGGACGACAGGGATATTGACGAGCAGTACTTC.

This sequence joins TRBV4-3 and TRBJ1-2, with D hard to call. The V and J ends lost 4 bases and 5 bases respectively, with 14 bases between them. CDR1 LGHNA and CDR2 YSLEER come from the germline V gene. There are 14 residues in the CDR3. In nucleotides, the CDR3 is TGCGCCAGCAGCCGATCTCTAGTTGGGTATGGCTACACCTTC. It specifies CASSRSLVGYGYTF.

This chain joins TRBV4-3 and TRBJ1-1, with 7 nucleotides matching TRBD1. CDR1 is LGHNA, CDR2 YSLEER, per germline. V dropped 4 bases and J dropped 0; count of bases not matched to a gene: 8. The CDR3 is 16 amino acids. The CDR3 loop is CASSPGTAHMNTEAFF. The CDR3 nucleotides read TGCGCCAGCAGCCCAGGGACAGCCCACATGAACACTGAAGCTTTCTTT.

The table lists this clone with a few counts. The chain employs TRBV6-4 and TRBJ2-4, with 8 bases that match TRBD1. V trimming: 5 bases; J trimming: 6 bases; junction bases outside the gene matches: 9. This CDR3 contains 15 residues. Germline loops: CDR1 MRHNA, CDR2 SNTAGT. CDR3 sequence (DNA): TGTGCCAGCAGTCAGGGGGCAGATGCGGGAAACATTCAGTACTTC. The encoded protein is CASSQGADAGNIQYF.

CDR3 nucleotide sequence: TGTGCCAGCAGCCAAGATTCGGATAGCGGGCCGATCAATGAGCAGTTCTTC. Translated, it gives CASSQDSDSGPINEQFF. The chain recombines TRBV3-1 (or the pseudogene TRBV3-2) with TRBJ2-1, with 7 bases matching TRBD2. Germline V gives CDR1 LGHDT, CDR2 YNNKEL (reference sequence). The CDR3 runs 17 residues. The ends lost 0 bases at V and 6 bases at J; junction bases unmatched: 11.

The rearrangement links TRBV5-1 to TRBJ2-7; D ambiguous. The length of the CDR3 is 12 residues. V was pared by 0 bases and J by 10 bases, with 11 bases between. Germline V gene lookup returns CDR1 SGHRS and CDR2 YFSETQ. The CDR3 loop is CASSLEWQHQYF. CDR3 nucleotides: TGCGCCAGCAGCTTGGAGTGGCAGCACCAGTACTTC.

CDR3 loop: CASSQDGSPLPDQPQHF. The CDR3, as DNA: TGCGCCAGCAGCCAAGATGGGAGCCCTCTTCCAGATCAGCCCCAGCATTTT. The chain carries TRBV4-1 and TRBJ1-5; D gene unclear. V lost 0 bases and J 5 bases, leaving 17 bases between the germline ends. The CDR3 extends over 17 amino acids. Per the germline V gene, CDR1 is MGHRA and CDR2 is YSYEKL.